This TCR beta chain comes out of a study of cytomegalovirus exposure and HLA in healthy donors. PCR employed 60 Vbeta and 13 Jbeta primers. Produced via immunoSEQ multiplex PCR; TCRdb's table is partial and in-frame only. The data hold about 150,000 clones, with around 66% observed a single time. This clone has a handful of counts. The CDR3 runs 14 residues. Trimming removed 7 bases from V and 6 bases from J, with 18 bases in between. The germline gives CDR1 MNHNY, CDR2 SVGAGI (reference sequence). The material sequenced was PBMCs. The receptor's source is a woman between 55 and 75 years old in good health and CMV-seronegative. The chain recombines TRBV6-6 with TRBJ1-1, with a tentative D call TRBD1 (5 bases). CDR3 sequence reads: CASTTPGGDAEAFF. Here the CDR3 DNA reads TGTGCCAGCACCACCCCGGGGGGGGACGCTGAAGCTTTCTTT.